This T cell receptor beta chain was captured by sequencing in a study of glioma-infiltrating T cells. Amplification of TCR alpha and beta CDR3 regions from RNA used iRepertoire nested multiplex PCR. TCRdb passed the multiplex PCR reads through MiXCR, listing each CDR3 protein once. The data hold roughly 200,000 distinct CDR3 sequences, with around 40% observed a single time. Of note for this clonotype: The target antigen is unknown. At one of its ends the junction is not consistent with the germline gene, which may arise from a read error.

Notes on the study in general: Gliomas, especially low-grade, showed above-expected tissue-blood divergence; non-neoplastic patients showed below.

Germline V gene data show CDR1 as SEHNR and CDR2 as FQNEAQ (reference sequence). CDR3 length: 14 amino acids. This chain uses TRBV7-9 with TRBJ2-1, with D possibly TRBD2 on 6 matching bases. The sequenced material came from glioma tissue, nonneoplastic brain tissue, or PBMCs (not recorded which). The clonotype originates from a human donor with low-grade glioma or glioblastoma, undergoing nonglioma brain surgery, or in good health (not recorded which). CDR3 bases: TGCGCCAGCAGCCCCTCCGGGGGAGGCGACGAGCAGTTCTTC. Translated, it gives CASSPSGGGDEQFF.